This T cell receptor (beta chain) was retrieved from a study of blood T cell repertoires in COVID-19. Study-level information: Sites across the United States, Italy and Spain contributed samples from acute and convalescent COVID-19. The analysed material was cDNA or gDNA that came from T cells, B-cell-depleted T cells, or PBMCs.

As processed by the authors: Using reference gene primer amplification, nucleated cell counts were estimated. The method was immunoSEQ multiplex PCR; TCRdb's version includes in-frame clones alone and lacks a portion of them. That table is the source of V, J and clone size, and D and trimming were worked out from the DNA. Here the sample spans some 150,000 clones, 70% to 90% being singletons. Germline CDR1 reads SGHDT; CDR2 reads YYEEEE. The CDR3 is 15 residues long. Trimming cost V 4 bases and J 9 bases; bases outside gene matches: 12. The chain has TRBV5-6 and TRBJ2-3; 9 bases align to TRBD1. This TCR came from a man in his forties with acute or convalescent COVID-19. Sequencing was carried out using peripheral blood. CDR3 amino acids: CASSPEGQGFETQYF. CDR3 nucleotides: TGTGCCAGCAGCCCGGAGGGACAGGGATTTGAGACGCAGTATTTT.